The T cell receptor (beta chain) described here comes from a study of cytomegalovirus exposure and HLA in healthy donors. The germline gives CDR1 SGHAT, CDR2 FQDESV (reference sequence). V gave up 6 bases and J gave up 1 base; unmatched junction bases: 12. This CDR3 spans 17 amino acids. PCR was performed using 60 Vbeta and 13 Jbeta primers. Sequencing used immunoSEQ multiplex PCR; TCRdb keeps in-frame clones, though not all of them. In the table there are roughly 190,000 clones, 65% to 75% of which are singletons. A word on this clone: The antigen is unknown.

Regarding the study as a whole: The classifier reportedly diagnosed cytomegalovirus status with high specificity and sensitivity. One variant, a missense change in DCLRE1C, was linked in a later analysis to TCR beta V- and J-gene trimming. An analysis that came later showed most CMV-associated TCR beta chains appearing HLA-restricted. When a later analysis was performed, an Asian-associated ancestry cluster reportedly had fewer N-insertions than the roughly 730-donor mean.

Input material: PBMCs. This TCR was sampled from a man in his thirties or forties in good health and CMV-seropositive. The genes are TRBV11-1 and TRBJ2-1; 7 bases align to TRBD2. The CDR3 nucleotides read TGTGCCAGCAGTCCTCGGACTAGTGGGTTGTCCTACAATGAGCAGTTCTTC. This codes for CASSPRTSGLSYNEQFF.